This paragraph covers one TCR beta chain sequence. Naive CD8 populations comprised CD45RO-negative cells positively selected for CCR7, excluding terminally differentiated effector memory CD45RA+ cells. V dropped 2 bases and J dropped 8 bases, with 12 bases sitting between them. This CDR3 is built from 14 residues. CDR1 is MNHEY, CDR2 SMNVEV, per germline (reference sequence). Here immunoSEQ multiplex PCR was the method, and the copy in TCRdb shows in-frame clones only, minus some. Of some 2 million clones in the sample, about 95% were seen once. The data stem from a study of shared clonotypes between healthy human individuals.

Sequenced sample: naive CD8+ T cells sorted from blood. The source is a man younger than 35 in good health. The rearrangement joins TRBV27 to TRBJ1-4, with a tentative D call TRBD1 (6 bases). CDR3 sequence reads: CASSLRGQWEKLFF. As DNA, the CDR3 is TGTGCCAGCAGTTTACGGGGGCAATGGGAAAAACTGTTTTTT.